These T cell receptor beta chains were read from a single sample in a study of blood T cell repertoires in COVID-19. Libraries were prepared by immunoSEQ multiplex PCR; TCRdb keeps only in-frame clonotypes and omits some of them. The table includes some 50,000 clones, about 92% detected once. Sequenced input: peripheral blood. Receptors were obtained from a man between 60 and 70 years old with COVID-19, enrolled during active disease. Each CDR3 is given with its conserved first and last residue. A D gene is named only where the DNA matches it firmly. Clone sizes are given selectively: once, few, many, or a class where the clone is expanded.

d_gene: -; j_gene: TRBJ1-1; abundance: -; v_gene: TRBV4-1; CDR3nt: TGCGCCAGCAGCCAAGAAGGGATCCTTGGTTCGGGAGACACTGAAGCTTTCTTT; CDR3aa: CASSQEGILGSGDTEAFF
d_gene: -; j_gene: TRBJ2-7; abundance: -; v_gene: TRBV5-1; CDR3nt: TGCGCCAGCAGCTTGCGTTACAGTCACTACGAGCAGTACTTC; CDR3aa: CASSLRYSHYEQYF
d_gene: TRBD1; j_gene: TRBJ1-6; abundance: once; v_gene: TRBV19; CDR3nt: TGTGCCAGTAGTCTGCGGACAGGCGTTAATTCACCCCTCCACTTT; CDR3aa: CASSLRTGVNSPLHF
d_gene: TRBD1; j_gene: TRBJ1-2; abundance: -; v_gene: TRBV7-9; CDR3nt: TGTGCCAGCAGCTTCGGACAGGGGGACGGCTACACCTTC; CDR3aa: CASSFGQGDGYTF
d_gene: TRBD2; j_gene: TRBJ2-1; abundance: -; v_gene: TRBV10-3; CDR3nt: TGTGCCATCAGTGACCAGCGGGAGGGCCTCAATGAGCAGTTCTTC; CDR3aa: CAISDQREGLNEQFF
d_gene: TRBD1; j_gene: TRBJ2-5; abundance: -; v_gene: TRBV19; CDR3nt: TGTGCCAGTAGTATAGGAGGGACAGTCAGGGAGACCCAGTACTTC; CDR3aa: CASSIGGTVRETQYF
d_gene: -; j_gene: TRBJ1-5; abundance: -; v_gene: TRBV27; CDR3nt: TGTGCCAGCAGTTTCTGGGGAGGTCAGCCCCAGCATTTT; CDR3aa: CASSFWGGQPQHF
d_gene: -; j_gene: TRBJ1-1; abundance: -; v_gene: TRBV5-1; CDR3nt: TGCGCCAGCAGCTTGGTTCCAGGGGAGAACACTGAAGCTTTCTTT; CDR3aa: CASSLVPGENTEAFF
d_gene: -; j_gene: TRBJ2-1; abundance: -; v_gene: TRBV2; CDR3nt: TGTGCCAGTACTGGCGGCGCTTACAATGAGCAGTTCTTC; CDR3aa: CASTGGAYNEQFF
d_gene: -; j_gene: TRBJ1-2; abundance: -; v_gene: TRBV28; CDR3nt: TGTGCCAGCAGTGAGGACTATGGCTACACCTTC; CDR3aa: CASSEDYGYTF
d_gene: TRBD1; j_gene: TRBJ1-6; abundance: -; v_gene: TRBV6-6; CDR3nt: TGTGCCAGCAAGAAACAGGGGGCGGATTCACCCCTCCACTTT; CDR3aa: CASKKQGADSPLHF
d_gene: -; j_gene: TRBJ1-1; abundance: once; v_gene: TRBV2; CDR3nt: TGTGCCAGCAGTGAACCTCGGGGTCCCCGGGGGACTGAAGCTTTCTTT; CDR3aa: CASSEPRGPRGTEAFF
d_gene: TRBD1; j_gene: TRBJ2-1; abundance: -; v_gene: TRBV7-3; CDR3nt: TGTGCCAGCAGCCCACAGGGGTATGAGCAGTTCTTC; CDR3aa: CASSPQGYEQFF
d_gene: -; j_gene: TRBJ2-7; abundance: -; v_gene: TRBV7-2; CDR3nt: TGTGCCAGCAGCTTAGATCCCTTCTACGAGCAGTACTTC; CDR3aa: CASSLDPFYEQYF
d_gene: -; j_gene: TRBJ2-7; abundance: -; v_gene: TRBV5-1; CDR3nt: TGCGCCAGCAGCTCCCAGGGGTTAGAGCAGTACTTC; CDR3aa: CASSSQGLEQYF
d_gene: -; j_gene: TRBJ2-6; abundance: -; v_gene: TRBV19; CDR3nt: TGTGCCAGTAGACTCAGGACTGGGGCCAACGTCCTGACTTTC; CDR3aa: CASRLRTGANVLTF
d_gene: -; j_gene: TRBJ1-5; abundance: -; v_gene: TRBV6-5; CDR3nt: TGTGCCAGCAGCGGTTTTGAGGGTCAGCCCCAGCATTTT; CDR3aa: CASSGFEGQPQHF
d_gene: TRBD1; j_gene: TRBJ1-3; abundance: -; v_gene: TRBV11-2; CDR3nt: TGTGCCAGCAGCCAGCGGACAGGGGGCATCTCTGGAAACACCATATATTTT; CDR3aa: CASSQRTGGISGNTIYF
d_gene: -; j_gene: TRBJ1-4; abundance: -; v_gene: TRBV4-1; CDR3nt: TGCGCCAGCAGCCTTAAAGACAGAGTAAATGAAAAACTGTTTTTT; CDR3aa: CASSLKDRVNEKLFF
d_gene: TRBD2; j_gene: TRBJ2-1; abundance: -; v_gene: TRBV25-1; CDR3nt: TGTGCCAGCAGTGTGTTAGCGGGGGGCCCAAAGGAGGGTGAGCAGTTCTTC; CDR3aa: CASSVLAGGPKEGEQFF
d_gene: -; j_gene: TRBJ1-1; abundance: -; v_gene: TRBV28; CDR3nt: TGTGCCAGCAGTTTACGAGGGTTTAACACTGAAGCTTTCTTT; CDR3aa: CASSLRGFNTEAFF
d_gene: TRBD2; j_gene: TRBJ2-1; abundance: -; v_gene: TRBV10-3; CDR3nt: TGTGCCATCAGTGAGTCCGTGGGTGGGGAGGGTGAGCAGTTCTTC; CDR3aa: CAISESVGGEGEQFF
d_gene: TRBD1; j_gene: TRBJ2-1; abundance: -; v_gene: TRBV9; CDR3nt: TGTGCCAGCAGCCCCGAGATTGCAGGGGGTGGGAATGAGCAGTTCTTC; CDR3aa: CASSPEIAGGGNEQFF
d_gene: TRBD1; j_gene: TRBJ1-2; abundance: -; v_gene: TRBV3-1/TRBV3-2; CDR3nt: TGTGCCAGCAGCGTACAGGGGTACTATGGCTACACCTTC; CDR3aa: CASSVQGYYGYTF
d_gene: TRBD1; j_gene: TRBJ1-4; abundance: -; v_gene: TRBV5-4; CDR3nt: TGTGCCAGCAGCCCCAGGGGGCAGGGTGAAAAACTGTTTTTT; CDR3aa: CASSPRGQGEKLFF
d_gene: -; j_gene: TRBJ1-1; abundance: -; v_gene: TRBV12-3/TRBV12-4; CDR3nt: TGTGCCAGCAGTTTGGTGCGGACTGAAGCTTTCTTT; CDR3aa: CASSLVRTEAFF
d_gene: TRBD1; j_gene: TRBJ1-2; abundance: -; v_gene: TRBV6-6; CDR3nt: TGTGCCAGCAGTCGCCAGCAGGGGGTAGCTTTCCAGGGCTACACCTTC; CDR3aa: CASSRQQGVAFQGYTF